This T cell receptor (beta chain) was observed in a study of blood T cells in healthy people across ages. This clonotype was counted only a few times. A second roughly 7 to 12 cycle PCR used barcoded and J-beta primers. TCRdb passed the 5' RACE reads through MiXCR, listing each CDR3 protein once. This table holds 550,000 to 700,000 distinct CDR3 sequences, 27% found once. This CDR3 region has 16 residues. V lost 3 bases to trimming and J lost 4 bases, with 17 bases between them. Germline V gives CDR1 SGDLS, CDR2 YYNGEE. Sample: blood. The receptor's source is a woman in her seventies in good health. This chain uses TRBV9 with TRBJ2-1, with a tentative D call TRBD2 (5 bases). CDR3 sequence: CASSAGQEALYNEQFF. For the CDR3, the DNA is TGTGCCAGCAGCGCCGGGCAGGAGGCGTTATACAATGAGCAGTTCTTC.